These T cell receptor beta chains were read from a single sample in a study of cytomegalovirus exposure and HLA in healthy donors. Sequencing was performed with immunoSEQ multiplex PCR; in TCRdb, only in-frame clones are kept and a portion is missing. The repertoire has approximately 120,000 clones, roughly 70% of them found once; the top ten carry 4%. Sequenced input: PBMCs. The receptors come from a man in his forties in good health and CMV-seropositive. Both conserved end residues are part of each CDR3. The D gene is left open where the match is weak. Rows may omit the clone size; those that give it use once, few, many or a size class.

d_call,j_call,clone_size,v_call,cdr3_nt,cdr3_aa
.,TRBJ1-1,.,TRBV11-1,TGTGCCAGCAGCTTAGTTGAGGGAACTGAAGCTTTCTTT,CASSLVEGTEAFF
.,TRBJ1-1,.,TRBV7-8,TGTGCCAGCAGCCAAACAACTACGCAAGCTTTCTTT,CASSQTTTQAFF
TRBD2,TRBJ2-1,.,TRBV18,TGTGCCAGCTCACCCCTAGCGGGAGGACGGGACAATGAGCAGTTCTTC,CASSPLAGGRDNEQFF
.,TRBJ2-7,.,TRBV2,TGTGCCAGCTTAGCGGGACAGCCCTACGAGCAGTACTTC,CASLAGQPYEQYF
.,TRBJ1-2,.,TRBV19,TGTGCCAGTAGAGCCACTGGTAACTATGGCTACACCTTC,CASRATGNYGYTF
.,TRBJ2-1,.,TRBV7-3,TGTGCCAGCAGCCCCCCCGAGTCTGGCAATGAGCAGTTCTTC,CASSPPESGNEQFF
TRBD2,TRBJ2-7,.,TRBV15,TGTGCCACCAGCCGGGGACTAGCGGGAGTCGCTGCTCGTTTCGAGCAGTACTTC,CATSRGLAGVAARFEQYF
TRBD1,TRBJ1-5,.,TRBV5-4,TGTGCCAGCAGCCAGGGACAGGGCAATCAGCCCCAGCATTTT,CASSQGQGNQPQHF
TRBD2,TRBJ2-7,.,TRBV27,TGTGCCAGCAGTTACCTGGCTAGCGGGAGGGCTAATGCCAACGAGCAGTACTTC,CASSYLASGRANANEQYF
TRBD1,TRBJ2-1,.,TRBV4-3,TGCGCCAGCAGCCAACCCGGGACAGGGTGGAATGAGCAGTTCTTC,CASSQPGTGWNEQFF
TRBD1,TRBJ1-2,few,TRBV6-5,TGTGCCAGCAGCGACAGGGGGCGGAGTGGCTACACCTTC,CASSDRGRSGYTF
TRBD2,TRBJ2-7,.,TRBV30,TGTGCCTGGAGTGTGAGCGGACTAGCCTACGAGCAGTACTTC,CAWSVSGLAYEQYF
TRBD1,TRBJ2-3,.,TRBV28,TGTGCCAGCAGTCTCCGACAGGGGGCTGGCACAGATACGCAGTATTTT,CASSLRQGAGTDTQYF
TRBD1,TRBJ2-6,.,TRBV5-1,TGCGCCAGCAGCCCGCAAAGGACAGGGAACCCCGGGGCCAACGTCCTGACTTTC,CASSPQRTGNPGANVLTF
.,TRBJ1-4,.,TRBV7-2,TGTGCCAGCAGCCGGGAGACAGCGACTGTGGATGAAAAACTGTTTTTT,CASSRETATVDEKLFF
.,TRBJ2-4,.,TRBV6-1,TGTGCCAGCAGCCCCGCGGAAGCCAAAAACATTCAGTACTTC,CASSPAEAKNIQYF
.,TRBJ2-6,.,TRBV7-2,TGTGCCAGCAGCCTCATGCCGTCGGGCTCTGGGGCCAACGTCCTGACTTTC,CASSLMPSGSGANVLTF
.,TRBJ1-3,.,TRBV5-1,TGCGCCAGTAGACTGGGGCAGGGCTCTGGAAACACCATATATTTT,CASRLGQGSGNTIYF
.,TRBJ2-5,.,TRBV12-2,TGTGCAAGTCGCTTAGGTCAACCCGGGTGTCGGGGGGCGGAGACCCAGTACTTC,CASRLGQPGCRGAETQYF
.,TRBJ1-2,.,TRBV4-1,TGCGCCAGCAGCCAAGGGGGCAGGACAAACTATGGCTACACCTTC,CASSQGGRTNYGYTF
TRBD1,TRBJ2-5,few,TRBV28,TGTGCCAGCAGCCGATTCCGGCTCGGGACAGGGGGTGGCGAGACCCAGTACTTC,CASSRFRLGTGGGETQYF
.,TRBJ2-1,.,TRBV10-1,TGCGCCAGCAGTGAGGGGGGGAGCGATGAGCAGTTCTTC,CASSEGGSDEQFF
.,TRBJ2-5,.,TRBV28,TGTGCCAGCGCCTCCTTTTTCGGGGGAGAGACCCAGTACTTC,CASASFFGGETQYF
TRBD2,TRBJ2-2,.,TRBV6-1,TGTGCCAGCAGTGGGACTAGCGGTACCACCGGGGAGCTGTTTTTT,CASSGTSGTTGELFF
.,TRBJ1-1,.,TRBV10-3,TGTGCCATCAGTGAGCGGGGGGGCAGGGGATCGGGCACTGAAGCTTTCTTT,CAISERGGRGSGTEAFF
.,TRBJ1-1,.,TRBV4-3,TGCGCCAGCAGCCAAGTACAGGGAGTAGCTTTCTTT,CASSQVQGVAFF
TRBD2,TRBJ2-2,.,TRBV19,TGTGCCAGTAGTGGGGGCGGGGGGATGTCCACCGGGGAGCTGTTTTTT,CASSGGGGMSTGELFF
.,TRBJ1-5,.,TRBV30,TGTGCCTGGAGTGTCCCGTGGCAGAGGGGCAATCAGCCCCAGCATTTT,CAWSVPWQRGNQPQHF
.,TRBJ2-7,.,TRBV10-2,TGCGCCAGCTCCCCCAATTACGAGCAGTACTTC,CASSPNYEQYF